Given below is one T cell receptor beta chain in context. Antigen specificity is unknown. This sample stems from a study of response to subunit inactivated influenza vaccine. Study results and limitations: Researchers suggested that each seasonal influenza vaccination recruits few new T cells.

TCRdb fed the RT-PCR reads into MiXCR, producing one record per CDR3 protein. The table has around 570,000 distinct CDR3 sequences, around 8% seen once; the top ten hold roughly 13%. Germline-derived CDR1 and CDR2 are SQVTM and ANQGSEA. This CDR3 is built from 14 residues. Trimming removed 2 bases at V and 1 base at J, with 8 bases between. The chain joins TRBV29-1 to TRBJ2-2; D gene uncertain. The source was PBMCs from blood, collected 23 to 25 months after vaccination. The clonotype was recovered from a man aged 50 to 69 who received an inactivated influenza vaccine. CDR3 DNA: TGCAGCGTTGAAAAACAGATGAACACCGGGGAGCTGTTTTTT. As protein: CSVEKQMNTGELFF.